A selection of T cell receptor beta chains follows, all from one sample in a study of siplizumab effects on memory and regulatory T cells. Measured with immunoSEQ multiplex PCR; TCRdb has only the in-frame clones, and not every one. The profile shows about 100,000 clones, 92% of them singletons. Sequenced material: Tregs sorted from blood. Every receptor here comes from a human donor in good health. Both conserved end residues are part of each CDR3. A D gene is named only where the DNA matches it firmly. For some rows the clone size is stated as once, few or many, or as a class when expanded; others skip it.

size	D	V	J	CDR3	DNA
NA	NA	TRBV6-1	TRBJ2-7	CASSEGDIRQYF	TGTGCCAGCAGTGAGGGAGACATACGGCAGTACTTC
NA	NA	TRBV19	TRBJ1-5	CASSIQGQPQHF	TGTGCCAGTAGTATACAGGGACAGCCCCAGCATTTT
NA	TRBD1	TRBV10-1	TRBJ2-1	CASSPTGKNPKQFF	TGCGCCAGCAGCCCGACAGGGAAAAATCCCAAGCAGTTCTTC
NA	TRBD1	TRBV19	TRBJ1-2	CASGNRGSGRANYGYTF	TGTGCCAGTGGAAACAGGGGTTCGGGAAGAGCTAACTATGGCTACACCTTC
NA	TRBD2	TRBV6-1	TRBJ2-7	CASRREMVYEQYF	TGTGCCAGCAGGCGGGAGATGGTTTACGAGCAGTACTTC
NA	NA	TRBV5-5	TRBJ2-5	CASNPAPLPNQETQYF	TGTGCCAGCAACCCGGCCCCCTTACCAAACCAAGAGACCCAGTACTTC
once	TRBD1	TRBV7-9	TRBJ2-3	CASSQGQGTDTQYF	TGTGCCAGCAGCCAGGGACAGGGCACAGATACGCAGTATTTT
NA	NA	TRBV20-1	TRBJ1-1	CSARTLTEAFF	TGCAGTGCTAGAACGCTCACTGAAGCTTTCTTT
NA	NA	TRBV2	TRBJ2-7	CASSEWGRLSYEQYF	TGTGCCAGCAGTGAATGGGGCCGACTCTCCTACGAGCAGTACTTC
NA	NA	TRBV6-1	TRBJ1-4	CASSVTTGTKEKLFF	TGTGCCAGCAGTGTTACCACCGGGACAAAGGAAAAACTGTTTTTT
NA	TRBD2	TRBV30	TRBJ2-1	CAWSAGTSGRASRKRNEQFF	TGTGCCTGGAGTGCGGGGACTAGCGGGAGGGCCTCTCGAAAAAGAAATGAGCAGTTCTTC
NA	NA	TRBV11-2	TRBJ2-1	CASSLELAAYNEQFF	TGTGCCAGCAGCTTAGAACTAGCAGCCTACAATGAGCAGTTCTTC
NA	NA	TRBV6-5	TRBJ2-1	CASNDWANEQFF	TGTGCCAGCAACGACTGGGCCAATGAGCAGTTCTTC
NA	NA	TRBV6-6	TRBJ2-3	CASLDSDRPDTQYF	TGTGCCAGCTTGGACTCAGATCGCCCAGATACGCAGTATTTT
NA	NA	TRBV18	TRBJ1-2	CASSFDRANYGYTF	TGTGCCAGCTCATTCGACAGAGCTAACTATGGCTACACCTTC
NA	NA	TRBV9	TRBJ2-7	CASSPHRRLSDEQYF	TGTGCCAGCAGCCCTCACCGTAGGCTCTCAGACGAGCAGTACTTC
NA	NA	TRBV14	TRBJ2-7	CASSQTPAGLNYEQYF	TGTGCCAGCAGCCAAACTCCCGCAGGACTTAACTACGAGCAGTACTTC
NA	NA	TRBV2	TRBJ2-7	CASSESASLSYEQYF	TGTGCCAGCAGTGAATCGGCCAGCCTCTCCTACGAGCAGTACTTC